This is a list of T cell receptor beta chains from one sample in a study of cytomegalovirus exposure and HLA in healthy donors. Assay: immunoSEQ multiplex PCR; the TCRdb copy retains only in-frame clones and omits some. This table holds 180,000 or so clones, 65% to 85% found once. The sequenced material came from PBMCs. The receptors originated from a girl aged 10 to 17 in good health and CMV-seropositive. Each CDR3 is given with its conserved first and last residue. Fields, in order: CDR3 DNA, CDR3 protein, J gene, D gene, clone size, V gene. D genes are given only for firm matches. The size of a clone is reported for some rows only, either as once, few or many, or as a class for expanded clones.

TGTGCCAGCAGTCGCGGGGATACGCAGTATTTT | CASSRGDTQYF | TRBJ2-3 | NA | NA | TRBV6-5
TGCGCCAGCAGCCAAGAAATGGCAGGAAGGACTGAAGCTTTCTTT | CASSQEMAGRTEAFF | TRBJ1-1 | NA | NA | TRBV4-1
TGTGCCAGCAGCCAGGATAGCTCCTACAATGAGCAGTTCTTC | CASSQDSSYNEQFF | TRBJ2-1 | NA | few | TRBV7-2
TGTGCCAGTAGCCGGGACAGGGGAACCACTGAAGCTTTCTTT | CASSRDRGTTEAFF | TRBJ1-1 | TRBD1 | NA | TRBV19
TGTGCCAGCAGCCACAACCTGGCGGCGATTGACACCATATATTTT | CASSHNLAAIDTIYF | TRBJ1-3 | NA | once | TRBV5-8
TGTGCCAGCAGTGACGGTTTCGGGCTAGCGGCCGGGGGAGAGCAGTTCTTC | CASSDGFGLAAGGEQFF | TRBJ2-1 | TRBD2 | NA | TRBV25-1
TGTGCCAGCAGTCCGGGACTAGCGGGGTACGAGCAGTACTTC | CASSPGLAGYEQYF | TRBJ2-7 | TRBD2 | NA | TRBV6-5
TGTGCCACCAGCAGTAGTAGGGAGTTTAACACTGAAGCTTTCTTT | CATSSSREFNTEAFF | TRBJ1-1 | NA | NA | TRBV15
TGTGCCAGCTCACCATCGGGTTCCACCTACGAGCAGTACTTC | CASSPSGSTYEQYF | TRBJ2-7 | NA | once | TRBV18
TGTGCCAGCTCCCCAGAGGGAATGAGCAATCAGCCCCAGCATTTT | CASSPEGMSNQPQHF | TRBJ1-5 | NA | NA | TRBV18
TGTGCCAGCAGTCACCGGGGGGGTAGATACACTGAAGCTTTCTTT | CASSHRGGRYTEAFF | TRBJ1-1 | NA | few | TRBV6-1
TGTGCCAGTAGTATAGAGGGGGCTACTACAGATACGCAGTATTTT | CASSIEGATTDTQYF | TRBJ2-3 | NA | NA | TRBV19
TGTGCCAGCAGTTACCCAGGGACCAACGTCCTGACTTTC | CASSYPGTNVLTF | TRBJ2-6 | NA | few | TRBV6-5
TGTGCCAGCAGCGACGACAGCCGGGGGGGCTACACCTTC | CASSDDSRGGYTF | TRBJ1-2 | NA | NA | TRBV5-4
TGTGCCAGCAGTGAAGCGGGACAGGGGGTCTACGAGCAGTACTTC | CASSEAGQGVYEQYF | TRBJ2-7 | TRBD1 | NA | TRBV6-1
TGTGCCAGTACGGGACTAGCGGGATTCGATGAGCAGTTCTTC | CASTGLAGFDEQFF | TRBJ2-1 | TRBD2 | NA | TRBV19
TGTGCCAGTAGTACCTCCCCGACAGCTAACTATGGCTACACCTTC | CASSTSPTANYGYTF | TRBJ1-2 | NA | NA | TRBV19
TGTGCCAGCAGCGCCCGGTCAACAGGGGCCGGGGAGCTGTTTTTT | CASSARSTGAGELFF | TRBJ2-2 | TRBD1 | NA | TRBV5-6
TGTGCCTGGAGTACCTGGGAGACTCTGACCTACGAGCAGTACTTC | CAWSTWETLTYEQYF | TRBJ2-7 | NA | NA | TRBV30
TGTGCCAGTAGTTTACAGGTAACAAATCAGCCCCAGCATTTT | CASSLQVTNQPQHF | TRBJ1-5 | NA | once | TRBV19
TGCGCCAGCAGCTTGGAGCCAGGTTGGGCCGGGGAGCTGTTTTTT | CASSLEPGWAGELFF | TRBJ2-2 | NA | NA | TRBV5-1
TGTGCCAGCAGTCGCACCGGGGGGGGGAACACTGAAGCTTTCTTT | CASSRTGGGNTEAFF | TRBJ1-1 | NA | NA | TRBV28
TGCGCCAGCAGCTTGGACCCCCGGGACAATGAGCAGTTCTTC | CASSLDPRDNEQFF | TRBJ2-1 | NA | NA | TRBV5-1
TGTGCCAGCAGTCGCGAAGTAACCCTAAGAGGTGGAAACACCATATATTTT | CASSREVTLRGGNTIYF | TRBJ1-3 | NA | NA | TRBV5-5
TGTGCCAGCAGCTCGCGGACTAGCGGGAGAGGAGCAGATACGCAGTATTTT | CASSSRTSGRGADTQYF | TRBJ2-3 | TRBD2 | NA | TRBV11-3
TGCGCCAGCAGTGATCCGACTAGCGGGAGGGTCAATGAGCAGTTCTTC | CASSDPTSGRVNEQFF | TRBJ2-1 | TRBD2 | NA | TRBV10-1
TGCGCCAGCAGCCAAGTTATCCCTAGGCCGGCGCAATATGGCTACACCTTC | CASSQVIPRPAQYGYTF | TRBJ1-2 | NA | NA | TRBV4-1
TGTGCCTGGAGCGGGCGAGGGGGCTCTGGAAACACCATATATTTT | CAWSGRGGSGNTIYF | TRBJ1-3 | NA | NA | TRBV30
TGTGCCAGTTCATGGGGCGGGAGGGATGCAGATACGCAGTATTTT | CASSWGGRDADTQYF | TRBJ2-3 | TRBD2 | NA | TRBV27
TGTGCCACCAGCACCGGGACAGCCGAGCAGTACTTC | CATSTGTAEQYF | TRBJ2-7 | TRBD1 | NA | TRBV15
TGTGCCAGCAGTAGAATGACAGGGGGCAATCAGCCCCAGCATTTT | CASSRMTGGNQPQHF | TRBJ1-5 | TRBD1 | once | TRBV6-5
TGTGCCAGCAGCATGGACAGGGTACGCAATCAGCCCCAGCATTTT | CASSMDRVRNQPQHF | TRBJ1-5 | TRBD1 | once | TRBV7-2
TGCAGTGTTTCGACTGTCAACGAGCAGTACTTC | CSVSTVNEQYF | TRBJ2-7 | NA | NA | TRBV20-1
TGTGCCAGCAGCCAGGGGACGGCGAACACTGAAGCTTTCTTT | CASSQGTANTEAFF | TRBJ1-1 | NA | NA | TRBV5-4
TGTGCCAGCAGTGAAGCGCTTAGGCAGGATGAGACCGGGGAGCTGTTTTTT | CASSEALRQDETGELFF | TRBJ2-2 | NA | NA | TRBV2
TGTGCCAGCAGCCCCGGACTAGCGGGAGTTGCAAGCTCTGGGGCCAACGTCCTGACTTTC | CASSPGLAGVASSGANVLTF | TRBJ2-6 | TRBD2 | few | TRBV11-3
TGTGCCAGTAGTTTGTACAGGGCTGGCTACACCTTC | CASSLYRAGYTF | TRBJ1-2 | NA | NA | TRBV2
TGTGCCTGGAGTGTACTACAGGGCCTTAGGGATACGCAGTATTTT | CAWSVLQGLRDTQYF | TRBJ2-3 | NA | NA | TRBV30